Below, 4 T cell receptor beta chains from the same sample are listed, as sequenced in a study of response to subunit inactivated influenza vaccine listed by TCRdb under 2018. Library method: RT-PCR. The sequencer was an Illumina HiSeq 2500. TCRdb trimmed public reads at Q25 via fastp, called clones via MiXCR and kept in-frame beta chains. Each CDR3 protein gets just one entry, which takes the most common genes and DNA from the rows behind it. The sample table lists hundreds of thousands of distinct CDR3 sequences, roughly 18% of them with a count of one. The ten largest clones take up roughly a tenth of the sample. Sample: PBMCs from blood, taken 5 days after vaccination. These receptors originate from a man aged 50 to 59 who received an inactivated influenza vaccine. Donor details come from another sample of the same person, matched by shared clones.

The chain couples TRBV7-3 to TRBJ2-1; TRBD1 is a possible D gene (5 bases). V gave up 2 bases and J gave up 0 bases, with 11 bases separating them. This CDR3 region has 16 residues. Germline assignment: CDR1 SGHTA and CDR2 FQGTGA. The CDR3 bases are TGTGCCAGCAGCTTAGCTGGGGCTAGCTCCTACAATGAGCAGTTCTTC. This gives the protein CASSLAGASSYNEQFF. The full variable domain, with the rest looked up from reference TRBV7-3 and TRBJ2-1, is GAGVSQTPSNKVTEKGKYVELRCDPISGHTALYWYRQSLGQGPEFLIYFQGTGAADDSGLPNDRFFAVRPEGSVSTLKIQRTERGDSAVYLCASSLAGASSYNEQFFGPGTRLTVL.

This clonotype was recorded a few times. The chain links TRBV2 to TRBJ2-5; 8 bases map to TRBD2. This CDR3 contains 14 residues. The ends lost 6 bases at V and 4 bases at J; junction bases unmatched: 7. Germline V gives CDR1 SNHLY, CDR2 FYNNEI. Written as DNA, the CDR3 is TGTGCCAGCAGGCCGGGACTAGGAGGAGAGACCCAGTACTTC. Its translation is CASRPGLGGETQYF.

The chain links TRBV4-2 to TRBJ1-2; D gene unclear. The germline gives CDR1 LGHNA, CDR2 YNFKEQ. Trimming left V 0 bases short and J 4 bases short, with 15 bases between. This CDR3 comprises 16 residues. CDR3 nucleotide sequence: TGTGCCAGCAGCCAAGATAACGGCCTCGGTGTCTATGGCTACACCTTC. This sequence encodes CASSQDNGLGVYGYTF.

This clonotype was seen a handful of times. V usage is TRBV7-2 and J usage is TRBJ2-2, with 9 positions matching TRBD2. V was pared by 5 bases and J by 1 base, with 5 bases of the junction left unmatched. CDR1 and CDR2 (germline): SGHTA, FQGNSA. The CDR3 length is 16 residues. The CDR3 sequence is CASSMFSGGNTGELFF. Here the CDR3 DNA reads TGTGCCAGCAGCATGTTTAGCGGGGGGAACACCGGGGAGCTGTTTTTT.